The next 31 T cell receptor beta chains were all read from a single sample in a study of blood T cell repertoires in COVID-19. Method: immunoSEQ multiplex PCR; TCRdb's copy keeps in-frame clones and lacks some. The data contain approximately 250,000 clones, approximately 80% of them seen just once; the ten biggest clones take up roughly 8.6%. Material for sequencing was peripheral blood. The receptors stem from a human donor in a cohort sampled during active COVID-19.

This clone was observed a few times. The chain uses TRBV3-1 (or the pseudogene TRBV3-2) and TRBJ2-2; D remains unclear. This CDR3 has 14 amino acids. The V end was cut by 2 bases, the J end by 8 bases, with 12 bases between. CDR1 and CDR2 (germline): LGHDT, YNNKEL (reference sequence). CDR3 region: CASSQMRDWGELFF. The DNA for the CDR3 is TGTGCCAGCAGCCAAATGCGAGACTGGGGGGAGCTGTTTTTT.

The V gene is TRBV7-6, the J gene TRBJ2-7; 8 bases line up with TRBD2. The CDR3 is 16 residues long. Germline CDR1 and CDR2: SGHVS and FNYEAQ. With V trimmed by 2 bases and J by 6 bases, 12 bases remained unmatched. The CDR3 is CASSLLLAAALGEQYF. For the CDR3, the DNA is TGTGCCAGCAGCTTATTACTAGCGGCCGCCCTGGGCGAGCAGTACTTC.

This clone appeared a few times. The chain is built from TRBV4-1 and TRBJ2-7; weak D call: TRBD1 (6 bases). Trimming cost V 3 bases and J 3 bases, with 9 bases left between them. The length of the CDR3 is 13 residues. Germline values: CDR1 MGHRA, CDR2 YSYEKL. CDR3 residues: CASSQGHLYEQYF. CDR3 DNA: TGCGCCAGCAGCCAGGGACACCTCTACGAGCAGTACTTC.

As for this clone: The sample contains more than one DNA sequence encoding this CDR3. The V call is TRBV28, the J call TRBJ1-3; no clear D gene. The CDR3 totals 14 residues. Germline lookup yields CDR1 MDHEN and CDR2 SYDVKM. V lost 3 bases and J 0 bases, leaving 6 bases between the germline ends. DNA for the CDR3: TGTGCCAGCAGTTTTGACACCTCTGGAAACACCATATATTTT. Protein product: CASSFDTSGNTIYF.

V gene TRBV6-1 combines with J gene TRBJ2-3, with a possible D match to TRBD2 (5 bases). Germline assignment: CDR1 MNHNS and CDR2 SASEGT. V was trimmed by 3 bases and J by 4 bases, leaving 11 bases between them. The CDR3 runs to 14 residues. The CDR3 region has the DNA TGTGCCAGCAGTGACCCTGCCGGGGCAGATACGCAGTATTTT. Translated, it gives CASSDPAGADTQYF.

This clone was detected a few times. The genes are TRBV24-1 and TRBJ2-3, with 10 bases identical to TRBD1. Trimming cost V 5 bases and J 8 bases; bases outside gene matches: 6. CDR3 size: 14 residues. Germline V CDR1 and CDR2: KGHDR, SFDVKD. The CDR3 loop reads CATSATTGGRTQYF. The CDR3 coding sequence is TGTGCCACCAGTGCAACGACAGGGGGCCGTACGCAGTATTTT.

V is TRBV28 and J is TRBJ1-2; 11 bases are a match to TRBD1. CDR1 and CDR2 from the germline V gene are MDHEN and SYDVKM. With 5 bases clipped from V and 7 bases from J, the junction kept 12 bases outside the gene matches. This CDR3 region has 16 residues. For the CDR3, the DNA is TGTGCCAGCAGTCCCCATGCGGGACAGGGGGTATCTGGCTACACCTTC. It yields the protein CASSPHAGQGVSGYTF.

The chain is built from TRBV24-1 and TRBJ2-7; D might be TRBD1 (6 bases). Germline values: CDR1 KGHDR, CDR2 SFDVKD. CDR3 length equals 13 residues. Trimming removed 4 bases at V and 3 bases at J, with 9 bases between. This chain's CDR3 is CATSEPQGYEQYF. The CDR3 DNA reads as TGTGCCACCAGTGAGCCACAGGGCTACGAGCAGTACTTC.

The chain carries TRBV19 and TRBJ2-6; the D is unclear. V shed 6 bases and J shed 0 bases, with 12 bases lying between them. The CDR3 has 16 residues. Per the germline V gene, CDR1 is LNHDA and CDR2 is SQIVND (reference sequence). This chain's CDR3 is CASREGRLSGANVLTF. In nucleotides, the CDR3 is TGTGCCAGTAGGGAAGGCCGACTCTCTGGGGCCAACGTCCTGACTTTC.

The chain combines TRBV6-5 with TRBJ2-1; 7 positions agree with TRBD1. The CDR3 loop spans 15 amino acids. Trimming cost V 6 bases and J 0 bases; bases outside gene matches: 5. Germline CDR1 MNHEY, CDR2 SVGAGI. For the CDR3, the DNA is TGTGCCAGCAGCCTACAGGGGAGCTCCTACAATGAGCAGTTCTTC. It translates to CASSLQGSSYNEQFF.

The J gene is TRBJ2-1, the V gene TRBV6-4; weak D call: TRBD2 (6 bases). This CDR3 is built from 14 residues. The V end was cut by 3 bases, the J end by 3 bases, with 9 bases between. Germline CDR1 reads MRHNA; CDR2 reads SNTAGT. This CDR3 is CASSEEGFYNEQFF. The CDR3 DNA sequence: TGTGCCAGCAGTGAGGAGGGGTTCTACAATGAGCAGTTCTTC.

The genes are TRBV4-1 and TRBJ2-3; the match to TRBD2 covers 12 bases. Germline CDR1 reads MGHRA; CDR2 reads YSYEKL. J lost 6 bases, V lost 5 bases, and 6 bases had no gene match. This CDR3 has 15 amino acids. CDR3 region: CASSKLAGGPDTQYF. In DNA form, the CDR3 reads TGCGCCAGCAGCAAGCTAGCGGGAGGGCCCGATACGCAGTATTTT.

V usage is TRBV5-1 and J usage is TRBJ2-1; a possible D gene is TRBD2 (6 bases). Germline lookup yields CDR1 SGHRS and CDR2 YFSETQ. Trimming removed 0 bases at V and 1 base at J, with 8 bases between. CDR3 size: 15 residues. CDR3 DNA: TGCGCCAGCAGCTTGGGTAGCGGTTCCTACAATGAGCAGTTCTTC. This translates into CASSLGSGSYNEQFF.

The CDR3 here is CASSDRGLPNEKLFF. Here the CDR3 DNA reads TGCGCCAGCAGTGATAGGGGGTTACCTAATGAAAAACTGTTTTTT. The V call is TRBV10-2, the J call TRBJ1-4; TRBD1 might be the D (6 bases). The CDR3 covers 15 residues. The germline V gene has CDR1 WSHSY and CDR2 SAAADI. The germline V and J ends were trimmed by 3 bases and 3 bases, with 11 bases remaining between them.

The chain combines TRBV2 with TRBJ2-3; D may be TRBD2 (5 bases). Germline V gene sequence: CDR1 SNHLY, CDR2 FYNNEI. V was shortened by 7 bases and J by 3 bases, with 17 bases between the two germline ends. There are 15 residues in the CDR3. CDR3 region: CASKRAIVRTDTQYF. The CDR3 nucleotides read TGTGCCAGCAAGAGGGCCATTGTTAGGACAGATACGCAGTATTTT.

The chain couples TRBV18 to TRBJ1-5; TRBD1 agrees at 7 bases. Germline assignment: CDR1 KGHSH and CDR2 LQKENI. The CDR3 is 15 amino acids. V gave up 5 bases and J gave up 4 bases; unmatched junction bases: 8. DNA for the CDR3: TGTGCCAGCTCAGACTCCCGGGACAGAAATCAGCCCCAGCATTTT. Encoded protein: CASSDSRDRNQPQHF.

This rearrangement joins TRBV11-2 to TRBJ1-6; D uncertain. In germline, CDR1 is SGHAT, CDR2 FQNNGV. Trimming cost V 2 bases and J 7 bases, with 15 bases left between them. CDR3 length equals 16 residues. The CDR3 loop is CASSLRRGPTNSPLHF. As DNA, the CDR3 is TGTGCCAGCAGCTTAAGGCGTGGGCCGACGAATTCACCCCTCCACTTT.

This chain joins TRBV2 and TRBJ1-6; TRBD1 aligns across 8 bases. CDR1 and CDR2 from the germline V gene are SNHLY and FYNNEI. J gave up 6 bases and V 6 bases, and 4 bases lay outside the gene matches. This CDR3 has 14 amino acids. CDR3 bases: TGTGCCAGCAGCAAGACAGGGGTTAATTCACCCCTCCACTTT. Protein: CASSKTGVNSPLHF. Complete variable domain (other parts from reference TRBV2 and TRBJ1-6): EPEVTQTPSHQVTQMGQEVILRCVPISNHLYFYWYRQILGQKVEFLVSFYNNEISEKSEIFDDQFSVERPDGSNFTLKIRSTKLEDSAMYFCASSKTGVNSPLHFGNGTRLTVT.

This chain uses TRBV28 with TRBJ1-4; tentatively, D is TRBD1 (6 bases). The CDR3 contains 15 residues. Germline V gives CDR1 MDHEN, CDR2 SYDVKM. Deletions cut 6 bases from V and 8 bases from J, with 19 bases between. CDR3 sequence (DNA): TGTGCCAGCAGGCTAGCGGGGGGGGCGTGGGAAAAACTGTTTTTT. Protein product: CASRLAGGAWEKLFF.

This clone was found a few times. The V and J genes are TRBV5-4 and TRBJ2-3, with D possibly being TRBD2 (5 bases). V lost 0 bases, J lost 1 base, and 12 bases lay in between. Per the germline V gene, CDR1 is SGHNT and CDR2 is YYREEE (reference sequence). This CDR3 is 16 amino acids long. The CDR3 sequence is CASSLARVSGTDTQYF. The CDR3 DNA reads as TGTGCCAGCAGCTTGGCGAGGGTATCGGGCACAGATACGCAGTATTTT.

The J gene is TRBJ2-7, the V gene TRBV14; D is possibly TRBD2 (5 bases). V dropped 0 bases and J dropped 0 bases, with 9 bases sitting between them. The germline gives CDR1 SGHDN, CDR2 FVKESK. This CDR3 is built from 15 residues. The chain's CDR3 is CASSQETTSSYEQYF. In nucleotides, the CDR3 is TGTGCCAGCAGCCAAGAGACAACTAGCTCCTACGAGCAGTACTTC.

The J gene is TRBJ2-5, the V gene TRBV23-1, with 7 bases matching TRBD2. TRBV23-1 is treated as an ORF (open reading frame) with a function not yet certain. Trimming took 0 bases from V and 5 from J; bases not matched to a gene: 6. The CDR3 is made up of 15 amino acids. The CDR3 region has the DNA TGCGCCAGCAGTCAATCGACTAGCAGGGAGGAGACCCAGTACTTC. As protein: CASSQSTSREETQYF.

V usage is TRBV10-2 and J usage is TRBJ2-2; no firm D call. V lost 7 bases and J lost 5, with 8 bases in between. The CDR3 runs to 12 residues. Germline V gives CDR1 WSHSY, CDR2 SAAADI. CDR3 sequence reads: CASTQTTGELFF. CDR3 nucleotide sequence: TGCGCCAGCACCCAAACAACCGGGGAGCTGTTTTTT.

A few counts support this clone. The chain uses TRBV5-1 and TRBJ2-5, with 13 nucleotides matching TRBD2. The V gene's germline CDR1 is SGHRS and CDR2 YFSETQ. The CDR3 is 16 residues long. Losses at the gene ends were 4 bases for V and 2 bases for J; bases not matched to a gene: 5. CDR3 sequence reads: CASSIGLAGAQETQYF. CDR3 coding DNA: TGCGCCAGCAGCATTGGACTAGCGGGAGCGCAAGAGACCCAGTACTTC.

The chain links TRBV5-3 to TRBJ2-1; 7 bases fit TRBD2. TRBV5-3 is an ORF, with its function uncertain. CDR3 length equals 14 residues. With 2 bases clipped from V and 5 bases from J, the junction kept 4 bases outside the gene matches. The CDR3 region is CARSFELANNEQFF. The CDR3 coding sequence is TGTGCCAGAAGCTTCGAACTAGCGAACAATGAGCAGTTCTTC.

The chain is built from TRBV6-1 and TRBJ2-7; 7 bases are a match to TRBD2. Losses at the gene ends were 3 bases for V and 2 bases for J; bases not matched to a gene: 4. CDR1 and CDR2 (germline): MNHNS, SASEGT. This CDR3 is 14 amino acids long. For the CDR3, the DNA is TGTGCCAGCAGTGAGACTAGCCGACCCTACGAGCAGTACTTC. Protein: CASSETSRPYEQYF.

The chain joins TRBV7-2 to TRBJ2-5; the match to TRBD2 covers 11 bases. V lost 5 bases to trimming and J lost 5 bases; unmatched junction nucleotides: 7. Germline loops: CDR1 SGHTA, CDR2 FQGNSA. The CDR3 spans 15 residues. CDR3 residues: CASSNSGRVTETQYF. CDR3 nucleotides: TGTGCCAGCAGCAATAGCGGGAGGGTCACGGAGACCCAGTACTTC.

V usage is TRBV4-3 and J usage is TRBJ1-6, with a possible D match to TRBD1 (6 bases). CDR3 length: 17 residues. CDR1 and CDR2 (germline): LGHNA, YSLEER. Trimming left V 1 base short and J 4 bases short, with 14 bases between. The CDR3 DNA reads TGCGCCAGCAGCCAAGGGGCAAGGCAGGGGTATAATTCACCCCTCCACTTT. Translation: CASSQGARQGYNSPLHF.

The CDR3 region has the DNA TGCGCCAGCAGCCCCTTTTCGGTCCCAGAGACCCAGTACTTC. Protein: CASSPFSVPETQYF. The chain has TRBV5-1 and TRBJ2-5; D is ambiguous. The CDR3 has 14 residues. CDR1 and CDR2 (germline): SGHRS, YFSETQ. V was clipped by 4 bases and J by 4 bases, with 14 bases between them. Full variable domain (rest looked up from reference TRBV5-1 and TRBJ2-5): KAGVTQTPRYLIKTRGQQVTLSCSPISGHRSVSWYQQTPGQGLQFLFEYFSETQRNKGNFPGRFSGRQFSNSRSEMNVSTLELGDSALYLCASSPFSVPETQYFGPGTRLLVL.

The chain combines TRBV7-2 with TRBJ2-3; possibly TRBD1 for D (7 bases). Per germline, CDR1 SGHTA and CDR2 FQGNSA. The CDR3 loop spans 15 amino acids. Deletions cut 7 bases from V and 2 bases from J, with 16 bases between. Here the CDR3 DNA reads TGTGCCAGCACTCCTTCAGGGGGGCTCACAGATACGCAGTATTTT. Translated, it gives CASTPSGGLTDTQYF.

The chain joins TRBV4-2 to TRBJ2-7; 10 nucleotides agree with TRBD2. This CDR3 is built from 19 residues. CDR1 LGHNA and CDR2 YNFKEQ come from the germline V gene. Trimming at V came to 4 bases and at J to 0 bases, leaving 15 bases not matched to a gene. CDR3 sequence reads: CASSRGNVPSGGASYEQYF. The CDR3, as DNA: TGTGCCAGCAGCCGAGGCAATGTCCCTAGCGGGGGAGCCTCCTACGAGCAGTACTTC.